The rows below give T cell receptor beta chains drawn from one sample of a study of PD-1 blockade in classical Hodgkin lymphoma. Measured with immunoSEQ multiplex PCR; TCRdb has only the in-frame clones, and not every one. The sample includes roughly 4,400 clones, around 90% seen only once; the top ten take around 0.88%. The sample consisted of CD4+ T cells from blood, taken at baseline. The receptor set was obtained from a human donor with classical Hodgkin lymphoma. CDR3s include the opening cysteine and the closing phenylalanine or tryptophan. A D gene is named only where the DNA matches it firmly. Some rows mark clone size as missing; the rest say once, few, many or name a class of expanded clone.

j_call	d_call	v_call	clone_size	cdr3_aa	cdr3_nt
TRBJ2-1	TRBD2	TRBV5-1	NA	CASSPGVAGGYNEQFF	TGCGCCAGCAGCCCCGGGGTAGCGGGGGGATACAATGAGCAGTTCTTC
TRBJ2-3	NA	TRBV5-1	NA	CASSRDSTDTQYF	TGCGCCAGCAGCCGGGACTCCACAGATACGCAGTATTTT
TRBJ2-3	NA	TRBV5-1	NA	CASSPGLTNQADTQYF	TGCGCCAGCAGCCCCGGACTGACGAACCAGGCGGATACGCAGTATTTT
TRBJ2-3	TRBD2	TRBV9	NA	CASSVEGVRGTSGGGTQYF	TGTGCCAGCAGCGTAGAGGGCGTGAGAGGGACTAGCGGGGGGGGTACGCAGTATTTT
TRBJ2-7	NA	TRBV6-5	once	CASSLDRYEQYF	TGTGCCAGCAGTCTCGACCGCTACGAGCAGTACTTC
TRBJ1-1	TRBD1	TRBV10-3	NA	CATLTGANTEAFF	TGTGCCACCCTGACAGGGGCGAACACTGAAGCTTTCTTT
TRBJ2-5	TRBD2	TRBV18	NA	CASSKRGVQETQYF	TGTGCCAGCTCAAAGCGGGGGGTCCAAGAGACCCAGTACTTC
TRBJ1-5	NA	TRBV7-9	few	CASSRSATVGQPQHF	TGTGCCAGCAGTCGGTCCGCCACGGTGGGTCAGCCCCAGCATTTT
TRBJ1-2	NA	TRBV9	once	CASSAKGDVRYGYTF	TGTGCCAGCAGCGCCAAGGGTGATGTGAGATATGGCTACACCTTC
TRBJ1-2	NA	TRBV5-4	NA	CASSLYRAGHGYTF	TGTGCCAGCAGCTTGTATCGGGCAGGGCATGGCTACACCTTC
TRBJ2-5	NA	TRBV6-1	NA	CASSEASGETQYF	TGTGCCAGCAGTGAGGCCAGCGGAGAGACCCAGTACTTC
TRBJ1-5	NA	TRBV5-1	NA	CASSLASDQPQHF	TGCGCCAGCAGCTTGGCCTCGGATCAGCCCCAGCATTTT
TRBJ2-1	TRBD2	TRBV28	NA	CASSLRLAAYNEQFF	TGTGCCAGCAGTTTACGGCTAGCGGCGTACAATGAGCAGTTCTTC
TRBJ1-2	TRBD1	TRBV7-9	NA	CASSPSRGDTGVGYTF	TGTGCCAGCAGCCCTAGTCGGGGGGACACAGGGGTCGGCTACACCTTC
TRBJ2-7	TRBD1	TRBV7-8	NA	CASSIHGTGAYEQYF	TGTGCCAGCAGCATCCACGGGACAGGGGCGTACGAGCAGTACTTC
TRBJ1-6	TRBD1	TRBV15	NA	CATSRGAGGQGNSPLHF	TGTGCCACCAGCAGAGGGGCTGGGGGACAGGGTAATTCACCCCTCCACTTT